The 15 T cell receptor beta chains in this list originate from one sample, sequenced in a study of blood T cells in healthy people across ages. Next came a second PCR, run for roughly 7 to 12 cycles, which used a sample-barcoded 5' primer along with a J-beta primer mix. Each CDR3 protein is one row after TCRdb ran MiXCR on the 5' RACE reads. The sample has 450,000 to 650,000 distinct CDR3 sequences; about 24% are singletons. These data are also associated with another study on T cells of mothers and their children.

What was sequenced was blood. These receptors were taken from a boy aged 10-17 years in good health.

The CDR3 region is CASTGRTSTDTQYF. In nucleotides, the CDR3 is TGTGCCAGCACGGGGAGAACTAGCACAGATACGCAGTATTTT. V and J are TRBV2 and TRBJ2-3; a possible D gene is TRBD2 (5 bases). V was pared by 7 bases and J by 0 bases, with 11 bases between. This CDR3 has 14 residues. Germline V gives CDR1 SNHLY, CDR2 FYNNEI.

The J gene is TRBJ2-1, the V gene TRBV5-1, with D unclear. The germline V gene has CDR1 SGHRS and CDR2 YFSETQ. V gave up 5 bases and J gave up 2 bases, with 8 bases separating them. This CDR3 has 13 residues. The CDR3 DNA sequence: TGCGCCAGCAGGTCCCCGCCCTACAATGAGCAGTTCTTC. Its protein is CASRSPPYNEQFF.

The chain uses TRBV7-9 and TRBJ1-5; the D is unclear. The CDR3 is 18 residues long. Germline V gene lookup returns CDR1 SEHNR and CDR2 FQNEAQ (reference sequence). Trimming shortened V by 1 base and J by 0 bases, and 16 bases separated the two germline ends. The CDR3 bases are TGTGCCAGCAGCTTAGTTGGCCGAGAGACCCTTAGCAATCAGCCCCAGCATTTT. It encodes CASSLVGRETLSNQPQHF.

The chain has TRBV5-5 and TRBJ2-2, with TRBD1 matching 7 bases. Losses at the gene ends were 1 base for V and 2 bases for J; bases not matched to a gene: 5. CDR1 SGHKS and CDR2 YYEKEE come from the germline V gene (reference sequence). The CDR3 contains 16 residues. CDR3 nucleotide sequence: TGTGCCAGCAGCTTGATAGGGACAGTAAACACCGGGGAGCTGTTTTTT. Amino acids: CASSLIGTVNTGELFF.

This clonotype was recorded at least ten times. The J gene is TRBJ2-1, the V gene TRBV18; D perhaps matches TRBD2 (5 bases). The CDR3 consists of 11 residues. The germline V gene encodes CDR1 KGHSH and CDR2 LQKENI. Trimming stripped 6 bases from V and 7 bases from J, with 7 bases between. Here the CDR3 DNA reads TGTGCCAGCTCCCCGGGAAATGAGCAGTTCTTC. Translating gives CASSPGNEQFF.

The sample holds a few counts of this clonotype. The rearrangement joins TRBV23-1 to TRBJ2-2; 8 bases map to TRBD1. TRBV23-1 is an open reading frame, and its role is uncertain. The J segment lost 1 base and the V segment lost 4 bases, leaving 5 bases of the junction unmatched. This CDR3 is built from 16 residues. The CDR3 protein is CASSRPGQENTGELFF. The CDR3 nucleotides are TGCGCCAGCAGTCGACCGGGACAGGAGAACACCGGGGAGCTGTTTTTT.

The chain recombines TRBV29-1 with TRBJ2-5; 7 nucleotides line up with TRBD2. The J call is in doubt because the DNA end fits TRBJ2-1 better. The CDR3 sequence is 13 residues long. CDR1 and CDR2 from the germline V gene are SQVTM and ANQGSEA. CDR3 protein: CSVGGRDSNEQFF. Written as DNA, the CDR3 is TGCAGCGTTGGGGGGAGGGACTCCAATGAGCAGTTCTTC.

The chain carries TRBV7-9 and TRBJ2-2, with D possibly being TRBD1 (6 bases). The CDR3 runs 17 residues. The germline gives CDR1 SEHNR, CDR2 FQNEAQ (reference sequence). The V end lost 2 bases, the J end lost 0 bases, and 13 bases lay between the germline ends. CDR3 nucleotide sequence: TGTGCCAGCAGCTTATTGTCGACAGGAGCGAACACCGGGGAGCTGTTTTTT. Protein sequence: CASSLLSTGANTGELFF.

This clonotype appeared a few times. This rearrangement joins TRBV10-3 to TRBJ1-5, with 10 nucleotides matching TRBD1. Germline V gives CDR1 ENHRY, CDR2 SYGVKD. The CDR3 is 14 residues long. After removal of 6 bases from V and 6 bases from J, the junction contained 5 bases not matched to a gene. CDR3 DNA sequence: TGTGCCATCAGGGGGACAGGGGACCGTCAGCCCCAGCATTTT. Amino acids: CAIRGTGDRQPQHF.

This clonotype was seen more than once but under ten times. The chain uses TRBV3-1 and TRBJ1-3; 8 positions agree with TRBD1. The V and J ends lost 4 bases and 2 bases, in that order; junction bases with no gene match: 1. The CDR3 consists of 14 residues. The germline CDR1 and CDR2 sequences are LGHDT and YNNKEL (reference sequence). The CDR3 nucleotides are TGTGCCAGCAGCCGGACAGGGCCTGGAAACACCATATATTTT. Encoded protein: CASSRTGPGNTIYF.

V usage is TRBV5-1 and J usage is TRBJ2-1; D is uncertain. V was trimmed by 4 bases and J by 7 bases, leaving 18 bases between them. Germline CDR1 and CDR2: SGHRS and YFSETQ. The CDR3 totals 15 residues. The DNA for the CDR3 is TGCGCCAGCAGCATCGGACCCGGATCCTTGAATGAGCAGTTCTTC. Translated, it gives CASSIGPGSLNEQFF.

This chain links TRBV20-1 with TRBJ2-3; the D gene is possibly TRBD2 (6 bases). The CDR3 is 15 amino acids. Germline assignment: CDR1 DFQATT and CDR2 SNEGSKA (reference sequence). Trimming removed 2 bases at V and 4 bases at J, with 16 bases between. CDR3 region: CSARSWGGEADTQYF. The CDR3 bases are TGCAGTGCTAGATCTTGGGGCGGGGAGGCAGATACGCAGTATTTT.

Concerning this clonotype itself: This CDR3 is missing its conserved last phenylalanine or tryptophan, likely due to a read error. The chain has TRBV6-1 and TRBJ1-2, with no clear D. Trimming cost V 1 base and J 1 base, with 7 bases left between them. CDR3 size: 14 residues. The germline CDR1 and CDR2 sequences are MNHNS and SASEGT. The DNA for the CDR3 is TGTGCCAGCAGTGAAGGCGGCAGTAACTATGGCTACACCCTC. Translation: CASSEGGSNYGYTL.

This clonotype has just a few counts. CDR3 region: CASSQDRGGNYGYTF. CDR3 DNA sequence: TGCGCCAGCAGCCAAGATCGTGGGGGCAACTATGGCTACACCTTC. The rearrangement links TRBV4-1 to TRBJ1-2; a possible D gene is TRBD1 (6 bases). The CDR3 consists of 15 residues. Trimming stripped 0 bases from V and 2 bases from J, with 10 bases between. Per germline, CDR1 MGHRA and CDR2 YSYEKL.

The chain recombines TRBV20-1 with TRBJ2-1, with 9 bases that match TRBD1. The CDR3 has 14 residues. CDR1 is DFQATT, CDR2 SNEGSKA, per germline (reference sequence). With V trimmed by 6 bases and J by 1 base, 4 bases remained unmatched. CDR3 DNA: TGCAGTGCGAAAGGGACAGGGTCCTACAATGAGCAGTTCTTC. Protein product: CSAKGTGSYNEQFF.